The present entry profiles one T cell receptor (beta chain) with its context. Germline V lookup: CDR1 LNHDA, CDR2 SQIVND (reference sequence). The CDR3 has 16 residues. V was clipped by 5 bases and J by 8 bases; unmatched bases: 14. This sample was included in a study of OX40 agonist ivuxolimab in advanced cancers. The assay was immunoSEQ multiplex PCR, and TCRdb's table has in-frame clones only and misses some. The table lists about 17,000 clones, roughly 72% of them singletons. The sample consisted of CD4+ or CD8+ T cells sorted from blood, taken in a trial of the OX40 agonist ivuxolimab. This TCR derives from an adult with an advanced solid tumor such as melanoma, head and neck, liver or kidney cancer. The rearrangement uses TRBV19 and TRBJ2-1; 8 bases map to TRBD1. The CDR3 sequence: CASSPGVATGVHEQFF. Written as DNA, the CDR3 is TGTGCCAGTAGTCCCGGGGTAGCGACAGGGGTCCATGAGCAGTTCTTC.